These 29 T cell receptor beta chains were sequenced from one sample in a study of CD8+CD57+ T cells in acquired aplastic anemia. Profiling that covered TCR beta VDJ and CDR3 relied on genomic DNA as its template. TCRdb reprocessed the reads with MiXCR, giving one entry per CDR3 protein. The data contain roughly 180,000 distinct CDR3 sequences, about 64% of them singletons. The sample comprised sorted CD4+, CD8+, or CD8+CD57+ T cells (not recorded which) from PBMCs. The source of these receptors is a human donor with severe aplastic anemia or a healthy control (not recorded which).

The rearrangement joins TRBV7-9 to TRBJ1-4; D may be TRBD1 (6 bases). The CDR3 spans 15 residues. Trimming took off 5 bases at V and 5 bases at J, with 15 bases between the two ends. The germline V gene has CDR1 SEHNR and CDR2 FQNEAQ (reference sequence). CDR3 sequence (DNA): TGTGCCAGCAGCCCTCCGACAGGCGCGAATGAAAAACTGTTTTTT. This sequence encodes CASSPPTGANEKLFF.

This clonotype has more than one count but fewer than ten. For the CDR3, the DNA is TGTGCCAGCAGTTACGATAATTCACCCCTCCACTTT. This encodes CASSYDNSPLHF. V is TRBV12-3 or TRBV12-4 and J is TRBJ1-6; D is undetermined. The CDR3 is 12 residues long. V was trimmed by 4 bases and J by 5 bases, leaving 3 bases between them.

The CDR3 spells CSATQIGQYF. The CDR3 region has the DNA TGCAGTGCTACCCAAATAGGGCAGTACTTC. The chain couples TRBV20-1 to TRBJ2-7; D is unresolved. CDR1 is DFQATT, CDR2 SNEGSKA, per germline (reference sequence). This CDR3 spans 10 amino acids. The ends were cut back, 4 bases at V and 9 bases at J, with 10 bases in the middle.

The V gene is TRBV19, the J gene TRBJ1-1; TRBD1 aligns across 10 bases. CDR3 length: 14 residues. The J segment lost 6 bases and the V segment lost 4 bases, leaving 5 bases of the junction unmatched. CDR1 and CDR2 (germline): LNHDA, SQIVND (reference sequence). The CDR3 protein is CASSRGQGMAEAFF. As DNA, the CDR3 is TGTGCCAGTAGTAGGGGACAGGGGATGGCTGAAGCTTTCTTT.

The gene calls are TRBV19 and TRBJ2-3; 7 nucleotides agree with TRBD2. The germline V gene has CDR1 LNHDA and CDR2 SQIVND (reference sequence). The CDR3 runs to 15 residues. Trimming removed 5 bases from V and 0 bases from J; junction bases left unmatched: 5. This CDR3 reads CASSARGVSTDTQYF. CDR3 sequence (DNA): TGTGCCAGTAGTGCACGGGGGGTTAGCACAGATACGCAGTATTTT.

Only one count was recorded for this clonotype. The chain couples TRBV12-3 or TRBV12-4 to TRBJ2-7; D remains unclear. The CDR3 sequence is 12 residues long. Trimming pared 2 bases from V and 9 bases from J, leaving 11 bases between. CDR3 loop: CASSLFPIGQYF. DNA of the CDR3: TGTGCCAGCAGTTTATTTCCCATCGGGCAGTACTTC.

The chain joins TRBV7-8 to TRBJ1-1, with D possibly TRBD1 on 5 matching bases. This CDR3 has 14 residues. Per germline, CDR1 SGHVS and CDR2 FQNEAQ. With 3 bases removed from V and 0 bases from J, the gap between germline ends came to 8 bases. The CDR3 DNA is TGTGCCAGCAGCTTGAGACAGATGAACACTGAAGCTTTCTTT. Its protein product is CASSLRQMNTEAFF. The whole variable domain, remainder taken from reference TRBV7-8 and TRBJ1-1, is GAGVSQSPRYKVAKRGQDVALRCDPISGHVSLFWYQQALGQGPEFLTYFQNEAQLDKSGLPSDRFFAERPEGSVSTLKIQRTQQEDSAVYLCASSLRQMNTEAFFGQGTRLTVV.

The CDR3 protein is CSARGGQYYGYTF. The DNA of the CDR3 is TGCAGTGCTAGGGGAGGACAGTACTATGGCTACACCTTC. The gene calls are TRBV20-1 and TRBJ1-2; TRBD1 might be the D (6 bases). The CDR3 consists of 13 residues. Deletions cut 3 bases from V and 3 bases from J, with 11 bases between. The germline CDR1 and CDR2 sequences are DFQATT and SNEGSKA (reference sequence).

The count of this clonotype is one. This CDR3 is CASQQGPNEKLFF. The CDR3 nucleotides read TGCGCCAGCCAGCAGGGCCCGAATGAAAAACTGTTTTTT. V gene TRBV5-1 combines with J gene TRBJ1-4; possible D gene TRBD1, 5 bases. CDR1 SGHRS and CDR2 YFSETQ come from the germline V gene. Trimming stripped 7 bases from V and 5 bases from J, with 12 bases between. CDR3 length: 13 amino acids.

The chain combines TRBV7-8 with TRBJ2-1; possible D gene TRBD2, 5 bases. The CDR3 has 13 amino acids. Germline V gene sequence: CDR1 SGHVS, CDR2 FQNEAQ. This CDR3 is CAMSRESYNEQFF. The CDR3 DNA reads TGTGCTATGTCCCGGGAATCCTACAATGAGCAGTTCTTC. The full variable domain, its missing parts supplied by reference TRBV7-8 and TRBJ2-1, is GAGVSQSPRYKVAKRGQDVALRCDPISGHVSLFWYQQALGQGPEFLTYFQNEAQLDKSGLPSDRFFAERPEGSVSTLKIQRTQQEDSAVYLCAMSRESYNEQFFGPGTRLTVL.

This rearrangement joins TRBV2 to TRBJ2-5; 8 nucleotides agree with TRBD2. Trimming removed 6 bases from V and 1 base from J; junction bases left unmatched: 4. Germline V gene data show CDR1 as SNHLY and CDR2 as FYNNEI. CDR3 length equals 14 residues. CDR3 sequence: CASSPGTSQETQYF. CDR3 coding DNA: TGTGCCAGCAGCCCGGGGACTAGCCAAGAGACCCAGTACTTC.

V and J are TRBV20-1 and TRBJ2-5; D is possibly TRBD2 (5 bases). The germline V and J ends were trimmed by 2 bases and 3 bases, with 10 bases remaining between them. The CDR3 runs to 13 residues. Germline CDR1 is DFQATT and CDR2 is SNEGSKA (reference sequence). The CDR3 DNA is TGCAGTGCTAGACTAGAGGGTGAAGAGACCCAGTACTTC. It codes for CSARLEGEETQYF.

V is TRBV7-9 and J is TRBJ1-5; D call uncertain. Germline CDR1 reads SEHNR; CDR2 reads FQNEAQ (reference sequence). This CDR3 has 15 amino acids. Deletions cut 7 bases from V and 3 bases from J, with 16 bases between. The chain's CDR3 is CASITIRVVNQPQHF. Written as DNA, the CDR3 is TGTGCCAGCATCACTATCCGGGTGGTCAATCAGCCCCAGCATTTT.

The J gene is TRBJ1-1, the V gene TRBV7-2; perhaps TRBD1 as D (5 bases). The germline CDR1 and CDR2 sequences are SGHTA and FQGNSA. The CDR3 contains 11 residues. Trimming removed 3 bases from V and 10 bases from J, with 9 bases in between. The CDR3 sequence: CASSFRVGAFF. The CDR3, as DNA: TGTGCCAGCAGCTTCAGGGTAGGAGCTTTCTTT.

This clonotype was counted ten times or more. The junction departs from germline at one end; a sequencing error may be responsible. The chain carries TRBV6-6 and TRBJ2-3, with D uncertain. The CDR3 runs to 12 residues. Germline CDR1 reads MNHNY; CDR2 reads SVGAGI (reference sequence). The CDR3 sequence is CANSPAWDTQYF. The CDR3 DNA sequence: TGTGCCAACAGTCCTGCATGGGATACGCAGTATTTT.

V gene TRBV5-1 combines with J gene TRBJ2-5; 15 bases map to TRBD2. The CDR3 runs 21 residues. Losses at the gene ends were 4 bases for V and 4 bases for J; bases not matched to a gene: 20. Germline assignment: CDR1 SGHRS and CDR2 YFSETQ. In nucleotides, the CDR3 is TGCGCCAGCAGCCCTAAGAAAGGACTAGCGGGGGGGCTGGTTCCCCCAGAGACCCAGTACTTC. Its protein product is CASSPKKGLAGGLVPPETQYF.

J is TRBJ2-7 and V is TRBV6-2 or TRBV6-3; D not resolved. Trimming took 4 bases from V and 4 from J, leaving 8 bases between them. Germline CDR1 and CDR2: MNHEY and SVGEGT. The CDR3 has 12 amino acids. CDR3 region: CASSFRLYEQYF. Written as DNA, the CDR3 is TGTGCCAGCAGTTTTAGGTTGTACGAGCAGTACTTC.

DNA for the CDR3: TGCGCCAGCAGTGAGCTCCAGCTGGGTGAGACCCAGTACTTC. Its translation: CASSELQLGETQYF. J is TRBJ2-5 and V is TRBV10-1; D ambiguous. The CDR3 totals 14 residues. Per germline, CDR1 WNHNN and CDR2 SYGVQD (reference sequence). V was cut by 2 bases and J by 5 bases, with 12 bases left in between.

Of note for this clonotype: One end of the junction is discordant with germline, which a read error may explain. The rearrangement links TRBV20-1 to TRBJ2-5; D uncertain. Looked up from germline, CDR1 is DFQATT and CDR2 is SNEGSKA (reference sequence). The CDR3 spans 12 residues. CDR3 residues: CSASRPEETQYF. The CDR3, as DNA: TGCAGTGCTAGTCGTCCAGAAGAAACCCAGTACTTC.

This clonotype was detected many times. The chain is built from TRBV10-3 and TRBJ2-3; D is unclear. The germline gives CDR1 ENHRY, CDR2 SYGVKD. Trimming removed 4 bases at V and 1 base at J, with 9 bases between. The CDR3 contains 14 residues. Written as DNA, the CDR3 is TGTGCCATCAGTGCCCTAGGAGGCACAGATACGCAGTATTTT. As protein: CAISALGGTDTQYF.

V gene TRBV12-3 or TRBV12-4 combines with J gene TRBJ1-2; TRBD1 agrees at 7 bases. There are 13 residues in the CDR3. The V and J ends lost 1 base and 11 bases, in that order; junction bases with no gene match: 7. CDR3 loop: CASSLGTGRGYTF. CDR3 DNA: TGTGCCAGCAGTTTAGGGACAGGCCGAGGGTACACCTTC.

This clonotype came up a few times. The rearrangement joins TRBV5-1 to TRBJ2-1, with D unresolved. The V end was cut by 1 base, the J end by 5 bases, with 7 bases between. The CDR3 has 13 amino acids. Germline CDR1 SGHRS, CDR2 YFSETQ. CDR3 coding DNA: TGCGCCAGCAGCTTGCAGGTGAACAATGAGCAGTTCTTC. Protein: CASSLQVNNEQFF.

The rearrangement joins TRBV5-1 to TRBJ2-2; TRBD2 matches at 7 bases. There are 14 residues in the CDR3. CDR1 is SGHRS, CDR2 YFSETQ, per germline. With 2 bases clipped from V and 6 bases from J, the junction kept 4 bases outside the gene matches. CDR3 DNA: TGCGCCAGCAGCTTCTTGCGGGGGTCCGGGGAGCTGTTTTTT. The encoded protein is CASSFLRGSGELFF.

The CDR3 bases are TGTGCCAGCAGTGACGGGCTATCAGGGACAATCAATCAGCCCCAGCATTTT. This encodes CASSDGLSGTINQPQHF. The chain combines TRBV2 with TRBJ1-5; D possibly corresponds to TRBD1 (6 bases). Trimming stripped 3 bases from V and 3 bases from J, with 18 bases between. Germline assignment: CDR1 SNHLY and CDR2 FYNNEI. The CDR3 loop spans 17 amino acids.

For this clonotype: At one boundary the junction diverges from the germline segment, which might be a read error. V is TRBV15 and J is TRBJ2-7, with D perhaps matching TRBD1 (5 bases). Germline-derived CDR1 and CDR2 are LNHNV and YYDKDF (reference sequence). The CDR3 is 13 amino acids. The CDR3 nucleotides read TGTGCCACCAGCAGAGGACAGATCTACGAGCAGTGCTTC. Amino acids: CATSRGQIYEQCF. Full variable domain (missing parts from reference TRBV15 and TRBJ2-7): DAMVIQNPRYQVTQFGKPVTLSCSQTLNHNVMYWYQQKSSQAPKLLFHYYDKDFNNEADTPDNFQSRRPNTSFCFLDIRSPGLGDTAMYLCATSRGQIYEQCFGPGTRLTVT.

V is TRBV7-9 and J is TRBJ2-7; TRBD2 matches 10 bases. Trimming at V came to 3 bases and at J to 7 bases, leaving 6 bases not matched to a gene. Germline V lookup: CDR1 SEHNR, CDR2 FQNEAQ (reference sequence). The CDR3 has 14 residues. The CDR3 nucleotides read TGTGCCAGCAGCTTCCTAGCGGGAGCGGCTGAGCAGTACTTC. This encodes CASSFLAGAAEQYF.

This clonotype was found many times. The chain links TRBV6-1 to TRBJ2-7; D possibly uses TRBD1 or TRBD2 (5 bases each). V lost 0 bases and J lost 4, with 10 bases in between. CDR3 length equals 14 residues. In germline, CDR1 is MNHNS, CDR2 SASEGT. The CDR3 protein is CASSEAGREYEQYF. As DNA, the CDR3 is TGTGCCAGCAGTGAAGCCGGCAGGGAGTACGAGCAGTACTTC.

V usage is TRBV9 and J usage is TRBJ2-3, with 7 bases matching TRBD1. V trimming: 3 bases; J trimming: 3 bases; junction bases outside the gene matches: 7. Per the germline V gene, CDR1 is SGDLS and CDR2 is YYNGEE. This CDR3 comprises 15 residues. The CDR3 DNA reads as TGTGCCAGCAGCGAGGGGGCAGGGTGGACAGATACGCAGTATTTT. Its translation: CASSEGAGWTDTQYF.

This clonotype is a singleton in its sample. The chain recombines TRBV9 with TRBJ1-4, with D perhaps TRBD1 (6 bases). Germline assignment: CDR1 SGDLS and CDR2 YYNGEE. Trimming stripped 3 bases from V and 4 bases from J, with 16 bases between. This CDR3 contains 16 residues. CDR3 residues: CASSGWTAQLNEKLFF. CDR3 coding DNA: TGTGCCAGCAGCGGATGGACAGCGCAACTTAATGAAAAACTGTTTTTT.